These T cell receptor beta chains were read from a single sample in a study of T cell repertoires in cytomegalovirus infection. From the reads, TCRdb called clonotypes with MiXCR, one entry per CDR3 protein. The sample carries 380,000 or so distinct CDR3 sequences, about a third recorded once. These receptors' antigens are unknown. The sample consisted of cultured PBMCs, taken from culture after CMV antigen stimulation. All receptors come from a human donor in good health (CMV status not recorded). Some clones in this sample may be carry-over from other donors' samples. The CDR3 runs from the conserved cysteine through the conserved F or W. The D gene is left open where the match is weak. Only some rows state a clone size, as once, few, many or a class for expanded clones.

j_call clone_size d_call v_call cdr3_nt cdr3_aa
TRBJ1-4 many TRBD1 TRBV7-2 TGTGCCAGCAGCCCCAGGACAGGCGCCGATGAAAAACTGTTTTTT CASSPRTGADEKLFF
TRBJ2-5 NA NA TRBV20-1 TGCAGTGCTAGACCCATGGGTCAAGAGACCCAGTACTTC CSARPMGQETQYF
TRBJ2-2 NA TRBD2 TRBV7-2 TGTGCCAGCAGCTTAGAAGTGGGGCGCGGACTAGCGGGATGGACCGGGGAGCTGTTTTTT CASSLEVGRGLAGWTGELFF
TRBJ1-1 NA NA TRBV5-6 TGTGCCAGCAGCTGGAGTAGGTGGGACACTGAAGCTTTCTTT CASSWSRWDTEAFF
TRBJ2-6 few NA TRBV7-2 TGTGCCAGCAGCTTCTTACCTCCGCGGGGAGTCTCTGGGGCCAACGTCCTGACTTTC CASSFLPPRGVSGANVLTF
TRBJ1-5 NA NA TRBV30 TGTGCCTGGAGTGTGGGGCCAAACAATCAGCCCCAGCATTTT CAWSVGPNNQPQHF
TRBJ2-1 NA TRBD2 TRBV5-4 TGTGCCAGCAGCCATCTTCGAATGACTAGCGGCAAAAATGAGCAGTTCTTC CASSHLRMTSGKNEQFF
TRBJ2-5 few NA TRBV6-1 TGTGCCAGCAGTGAAGTGCGGGAAGAGACCCAGTACTTC CASSEVREETQYF
TRBJ1-2 few NA TRBV19 TGTGCCAGTAGCCCCCGGCCAGGCGGCTATGGCTACACCTTC CASSPRPGGYGYTF
TRBJ2-6 few TRBD2 TRBV11-2 TGTGCCAGCAGCTCAAAGTCCGGGACTAGCGGGAGTATGGCTGGGGCCAACGTCCTGACTTTC CASSSKSGTSGSMAGANVLTF
TRBJ1-1 few TRBD1 TRBV7-2 TGTGCCAGCAGATGGGACAGGGCTGAAGCTTTCTTT CASRWDRAEAFF
TRBJ2-7 NA NA TRBV12-3/TRBV12-4 TGTGCCAGCAGTTTAGCGCTAGGTCAGGGGTTCTACGAGCAGTACTTC CASSLALGQGFYEQYF
TRBJ2-7 NA TRBD1 TRBV19 TGTGCCAGTAGTATGAAGGCGACAGGGGGCGTGGGAGTCTACGAGCAGTACTTC CASSMKATGGVGVYEQYF
TRBJ1-5 NA TRBD1 TRBV2 TGTGCCAGCAGTCGACCCGGACAGGGTGGCAATCAGCCCCAGCATTTT CASSRPGQGGNQPQHF
TRBJ1-1 NA NA TRBV7-2 TGTGCCACCAGGGGACTCCTGAACACTGAAGCTTTCTTT CATRGLLNTEAFF